The T cell receptor (beta chain) under discussion was sequenced for a study of T cells in localized non-small cell lung cancer. General study findings and limits: Median roughly 57 top-100 tumor clones were shared with paired adjacent lung. Only one tumor region went through sequencing, so heterogeneity may still be there. Uninvolved adjacent lung had more T cell clonality than any other tissue, topping tumor.

Deletions cut 10 bases from V and 1 base from J, with 21 bases between. The CDR3 loop spans 16 amino acids. As regards this clone: No antigen is known for it.

TCRdb's copy holds only in-frame clones and misses some; the assay was immunoSEQ multiplex PCR. The sample lists about 30,000 clones; about 90% were seen once. The clonotype was recovered from a man aged 35-69 years with stage II lung adenocarcinoma. Sequenced here: PBMCs, sampled before any cancer treatment. The rearrangement uses TRBV5-3 and TRBJ1-5, with D perhaps matching TRBD1 (6 bases). TRBV5-3 is placed among ORFs of uncertain function. The CDR3 DNA sequence: TGTGCCGGACGAGAGGGGGTAATGGAGAGCAATCAGCCCCAGCATTTT. Translation: CAGREGVMESNQPQHF.